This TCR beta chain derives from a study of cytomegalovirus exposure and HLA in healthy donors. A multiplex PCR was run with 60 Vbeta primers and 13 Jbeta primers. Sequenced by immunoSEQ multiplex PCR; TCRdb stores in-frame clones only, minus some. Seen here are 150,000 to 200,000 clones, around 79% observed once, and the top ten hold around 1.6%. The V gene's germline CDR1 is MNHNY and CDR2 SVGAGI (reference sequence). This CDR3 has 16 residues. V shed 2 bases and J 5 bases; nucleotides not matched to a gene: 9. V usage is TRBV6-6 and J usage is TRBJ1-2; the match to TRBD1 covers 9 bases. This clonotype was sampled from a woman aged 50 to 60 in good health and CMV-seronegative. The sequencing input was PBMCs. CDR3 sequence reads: CASSYPGQGGGYGYTF. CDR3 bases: TGTGCCAGCAGTTACCCGGGACAGGGAGGGGGGTATGGCTACACCTTC.